This is a list of T cell receptor beta chains from one sample in a study of cytomegalovirus exposure and HLA in healthy donors. TCRdb's table, derived via immunoSEQ multiplex PCR, lists solely in-frame clones and lacks some. The repertoire includes over 100,000 clones, around four fifths of them detected once, and roughly 8.2% sits in the top ten. Material for sequencing was PBMCs. Source of these receptors: a woman between 50 and 59 years old in good health and CMV-seropositive. CDR3s include the opening cysteine and the closing phenylalanine or tryptophan.

TRBV2,TRBJ2-7,CASSEVARGEQYF
TRBV18,TRBJ2-1,CASSPPTDNEQFF
TRBV25-1,TRBJ2-2,CATGGTGELFF
TRBV5-1,TRBJ1-2,CASSLDHFYGYTF
TRBV9,TRBJ1-2,CASSSEYTGHNYGYTF
TRBV7-8,.,CASSPISYEQYF
TRBV25-1,TRBJ2-7,CASSPRGDEQYF
TRBV4-1,TRBJ2-1,CASRSGTGTFNEQFF
TRBV18,TRBJ2-1,CASSLPGGLAGSNEQFF
TRBV5-5,TRBJ1-2,CASSFTPQGSGYTF
TRBV5-1,TRBJ1-5,CASSLEGDSNQPQHF
TRBV21-1,TRBJ2-7,CASSPVTGDEQYF
TRBV7-9,TRBJ1-1,CASSTSGVGTEAFF
TRBV9,TRBJ2-7,CASSVLDRGDEQYF
TRBV10-3,TRBJ2-2,CAISVGLPNTGELFF
TRBV7-9,TRBJ2-3,CASSPTTADTQYF
TRBV9,TRBJ1-3,CASSVGPGFSGNTIYF
TRBV9,TRBJ2-7,CASSPPGGNEQYF
TRBV7-9,TRBJ1-4,CASSLMTGEKLFF